These 2 T cell receptor beta chains originate from one sample sequenced in a study of blood T cell repertoires in COVID-19. The method was immunoSEQ multiplex PCR; TCRdb's version includes in-frame clones alone and lacks a portion of them. This sample yields roughly 15,000 clones, of which about 89% are seen a single time; approximately 2.8% belongs to the top ten. The sequencing input was peripheral blood. These receptors were collected from a human donor in a cohort sampled during active COVID-19.

The V and J genes are TRBV28 and TRBJ1-1; 9 bases map to TRBD1. From germline, CDR1 is MDHEN and CDR2 SYDVKM. This CDR3 is 16 amino acids long. Unmatched junction bases numbered 12, after V lost 6 bases and J lost 4 bases. CDR3 DNA: TGTGCCAGCAGGGGGGACAGGGAGGGTCTTGGCACTGAAGCTTTCTTT. Its protein is CASRGDREGLGTEAFF.

In its sample, this clone was seen a few times. This rearrangement joins TRBV24-1 to TRBJ2-1; D perhaps matches TRBD2 (6 bases). Germline values: CDR1 KGHDR, CDR2 SFDVKD. V was pared by 7 bases and J by 5 bases, with 20 bases between. CDR3 length: 16 amino acids. The CDR3 DNA sequence: TGTGCCACCAGCAAAATGGGTATGATAGCGGACAATGAGCAGTTCTTC. Its protein is CATSKMGMIADNEQFF.